The 2 T cell receptor beta chains below all came from one sample that was sequenced in a study of vaccination and CD4 T cells after COVID-19 (dated by TCRdb to 2022 to 2024). The library was generated by PCR. The reads were generated on an Illumina iSeq 100. DNA from cultured CD4+ T cells was subjected to TCR sequencing with the Oncomine TCR Beta short-read assay at the Johns Hopkins FTIC core. TCRdb trimmed the raw reads at Q25, called clones with MiXCR and kept productive beta chains. Records with the same CDR3 protein are collapsed into one entry carrying the most frequent genes and DNA. A total of more than 12,000 distinct CDR3 sequences appear in this sample, about 50% of them only once. Of the sample, roughly 7.6% is held by the ten largest clones. This sample's treatment or condition label indicates: roughly ten-day PBMC culture with coronavirus spike peptide pools or control peptides (ViraFEST assay).

The antigens of these receptors remain unknown. Sequencing used CD4+ T cells from blood, cultured in vitro. The receptor set was obtained from a human donor who had recovered from COVID-19.

J is TRBJ1-1 and V is TRBV5-4, with D possibly being TRBD1 (5 bases). The CDR3 runs to 16 residues. Germline lookup yields CDR1 SGHNT and CDR2 YYREEE (reference sequence). With 0 bases removed from V and 1 base from J, the gap between germline ends came to 13 bases. The CDR3 protein is CASSLGGARGNTEAFF. In DNA form, the CDR3 reads TGTGCCAGCAGCTTGGGTGGGGCTCGGGGGAACACTGAAGCTTTCTTT.

V usage is TRBV5-1 and J usage is TRBJ2-7; D unresolved. CDR3 length equals 15 residues. Trimming took 0 bases from V and 0 from J, leaving 10 bases between them. Germline V lookup: CDR1 SGHRS, CDR2 YFSETQ. The CDR3, as DNA: TGCGCCAGCAGCTTGGATATTCCTGTCTCCTACGAGCAGTACTTC. This gives the protein CASSLDIPVSYEQYF. Drawing the rest from reference TRBV5-1 and TRBJ2-7, the complete variable domain is KAGVTQTPRYLIKTRGQQVTLSCSPISGHRSVSWYQQTPGQGLQFLFEYFSETQRNKGNFPGRFSGRQFSNSRSEMNVSTLELGDSALYLCASSLDIPVSYEQYFGPGTRLTVT.